The clone carrying this T cell receptor beta chain has just one count. CDR1 and CDR2 (germline): SGHTA, FQGNSA. Trimming left V 6 bases short and J 11 bases short, with 19 bases between. The CDR3 contains 14 residues. This sample stems from a study of shared clonotypes between healthy human individuals. Naive CD4+ cells were CD45RA-selected; the remaining cells were memory. Generated by immunoSEQ multiplex PCR, the TCRdb table keeps only in-frame clones and is missing some. The sample has about 1.1 million clones, approximately 80% seen once; the top ten hold roughly 0.83%. J is TRBJ1-4 and V is TRBV7-2; weak D call: TRBD1 (5 bases). This TCR came from a man aged 18-30 years in good health. Some clones in this sample may be carry-over from other donors' samples. Sequencing input: memory CD4+ T cells from PBMCs. Subset indicated: CD45RA-negative fraction. CDR3 loop: CASSFPGGRDKLFF. DNA for the CDR3: TGTGCCAGCAGTTTCCCGGGGGGGAGGGATAAACTGTTTTTT.